The text below deals with one T cell receptor (beta chain). Per the original methods: By means of reference gene primer amplification, nucleated cell counts were estimated. TCRdb's copy holds only in-frame clones and misses some; the assay was immunoSEQ multiplex PCR. V, J and clone size were drawn from that table, and D and trimming were deduced from the DNA. Of 150,000 to 200,000 clones detected, 65% to 90% appear once; the ten largest clones hold 7.5% to 10%. This sample is drawn from a study of blood T cell repertoires in COVID-19. In the study overall: Italy, Spain and the United States were the sources of the convalescent and acute COVID-19 samples. PBMCs, B-cell-depleted T cells, or T cells provided the cDNA or gDNA that made up the material.

CDR3 size: 13 residues. V lost 6 bases to trimming and J lost 4 bases, with 12 bases between them. Germline loops: CDR1 LGHDT, CDR2 YNNKEL (reference sequence). The sample was peripheral blood. The V and J genes are TRBV3-1 (or the pseudogene TRBV3-2) and TRBJ1-1, with TRBD1 as a possible D gene (5 bases). The TCR comes from a man over 45 with active or convalescent COVID-19. The CDR3 nucleotides are TGTGCCAGCAGACTAGGCGGGGGCACTGAAGCTTTCTTT. This codes for CASRLGGGTEAFF.